These T cell receptor beta chains were read from a single sample in a study of blood T cell repertoires in COVID-19. Measured with immunoSEQ multiplex PCR; TCRdb has only the in-frame clones, and not every one. The sample lists about 73,000 clones, 89% occurring once. Sequencing was carried out using peripheral blood. The source of these receptors is an elderly man with acute or convalescent COVID-19. The CDR3 runs from the conserved cysteine through the conserved F or W. A D gene is named only where the DNA matches it firmly. Only part of the rows carry a size: once, few, many, or a class if the clone is expanded.

v_call,clone_size,d_call,j_call,cdr3_nt,cdr3_aa
TRBV11-3,few,NA,TRBJ1-1,TGTGCCAGCAGCTTCATAGGGGGAACTGAAGCTTTCTTT,CASSFIGGTEAFF
TRBV15,NA,NA,TRBJ1-3,TGTGCCACCAGCAGAGATAGGGGAGGTGGAAACACCATATATTTT,CATSRDRGGGNTIYF
TRBV30,NA,NA,TRBJ2-1,TGTGCCTGGAGTTCCTTGGTGGGGGGTGAGCAGTTCTTC,CAWSSLVGGEQFF
TRBV5-4,NA,TRBD2,TRBJ2-3,TGTGCCAGCAGCACGACTAGCGGGGTAGCAGATACGCAGTATTTT,CASSTTSGVADTQYF
TRBV6-5,NA,TRBD1,TRBJ1-6,TGTGCCAGCAGTTACAGCCGGGGACAGGGAAATTCACCCCTCCACTTT,CASSYSRGQGNSPLHF
TRBV28,NA,TRBD1,TRBJ1-5,TGTGCCAGCAGTCGGACAGGGGGAAATCAGCCCCAGCATTTT,CASSRTGGNQPQHF
TRBV24-1,NA,NA,TRBJ2-2,TGTGCCACCAGTGATTTTACAGGGTATGGGGTAGCCGGGGAGCTGTTTTTT,CATSDFTGYGVAGELFF
TRBV30,NA,NA,TRBJ2-7,TGTGCCTTCCTAAGTATCGCGGGTCACGACTACGAGCAGTACTTC,CAFLSIAGHDYEQYF
TRBV19,NA,NA,TRBJ2-5,TGTGCCAGTAGTACCCTCCGCAGGGGAGAGACCCAGTACTTC,CASSTLRRGETQYF
TRBV10-3,NA,TRBD2,TRBJ2-7,TGTGCCATCAGTGAGTCTGCGCTAGCGGGGGACTCGAGGGAGCAGTACTTC,CAISESALAGDSREQYF
TRBV7-9,NA,NA,TRBJ1-3,TGTGCCAGCAGTCTGGAGATCTCTGGAAACACCATATATTTT,CASSLEISGNTIYF
TRBV6-5,once,TRBD1,TRBJ1-2,TGTGCCAGCAGGGACTCGGTGGACAGGGACTATGGCTACACCTTC,CASRDSVDRDYGYTF
TRBV7-2,NA,TRBD1,TRBJ1-5,TGTGCCAGCAGCCCGAGGACAGGGTCCAATCAGCCCCAGCATTTT,CASSPRTGSNQPQHF
TRBV30,NA,TRBD1,TRBJ1-1,TGTGCCTGGAGTTCTACAGGGGACACTGAAGCTTTCTTT,CAWSSTGDTEAFF
TRBV9,NA,TRBD2,TRBJ2-1,TGTGCCAGCAGCCCCAGAGGGGACTATATCTACAATGAGCAGTTCTTC,CASSPRGDYIYNEQFF
TRBV19,NA,TRBD1,TRBJ1-1,TGTGCCAGTAGTAACGACAGGGGGTTTGGGGCTTTCTTT,CASSNDRGFGAFF
TRBV5-1,NA,TRBD1,TRBJ1-1,TGCGCCAGCAGCTTGCAAGGGGGCGGCACTGAAGCTTTCTTT,CASSLQGGGTEAFF
TRBV3-1/TRBV3-2,once,NA,TRBJ2-7,TGTGCCAGCAGCCAGGGAGGGGGGGGTCCCTACGAGCAGTACTTC,CASSQGGGGPYEQYF
TRBV2,NA,NA,TRBJ1-5,TGTGCCAGCAGTGAACAGGGCGTCTCGGGTCAGCCCCAGCATTTT,CASSEQGVSGQPQHF
TRBV4-1,NA,NA,TRBJ1-1,TGCGCCAGCAGCCAAGGACAGAAGAACACTGAAGCTTTCTTT,CASSQGQKNTEAFF
TRBV4-1,NA,TRBD2,TRBJ2-2,TGCCCCCGCCGCCACGGCGGGGGGTCTTTCACCGGGGAGCTGTTTTTT,CPRRHGGGSFTGELFF
TRBV19,NA,TRBD1,TRBJ1-5,TGTGCCAGTAGTCCCAGCCCCGACAGGGGGTATAGCAATCAGCCCCAGCATTTT,CASSPSPDRGYSNQPQHF